Many counts were recorded for the clone carrying this TCR beta chain. The antigen is not known. This sample is part of a study of T-cell memory formation after mild COVID-19. The CDR3 contains 16 residues. V trimming: 4 bases; J trimming: 4 bases; junction bases outside the gene matches: 11. The germline V gene encodes CDR1 SGHRS and CDR2 YFSETQ. 5'RACE with constant-segment primers yielded barcoded, UMI-tagged TCR alpha and TCR beta cDNA libraries. TCRdb re-called the 5' RACE reads with MiXCR, one entry per CDR3 protein. Of about 140,000 distinct CDR3 sequences listed, around 5.8% were seen once; the top ten hold approximately 2.1%. Study-level points and caveats: CD4+ contracting clones were found mainly in CM and EM, and CD8+ ones in EMRA. Balance between CD4 and CD8 was seen in clones contracting day 15 to 85, and a CD4+ lean was seen in later expanders. Cross-reactive memory appears to have joined, as suggested by some responding clones showing up in pre-infection memory.

The receptor was derived from an adult woman who had mild COVID-19 (a few samples of this study predate the infection). Cell type and time point are not known. What was sequenced was PBMCs or a T cell subset sorted from them (not recorded which). The chain recombines TRBV5-1 with TRBJ2-7; 10 bases agree with TRBD2. The CDR3 DNA is TGCGCCAGCAGCGGGGGTCTAGCGGGAGCTCGGTACGAGCAGTACTTC. It translates to CASSGGLAGARYEQYF.